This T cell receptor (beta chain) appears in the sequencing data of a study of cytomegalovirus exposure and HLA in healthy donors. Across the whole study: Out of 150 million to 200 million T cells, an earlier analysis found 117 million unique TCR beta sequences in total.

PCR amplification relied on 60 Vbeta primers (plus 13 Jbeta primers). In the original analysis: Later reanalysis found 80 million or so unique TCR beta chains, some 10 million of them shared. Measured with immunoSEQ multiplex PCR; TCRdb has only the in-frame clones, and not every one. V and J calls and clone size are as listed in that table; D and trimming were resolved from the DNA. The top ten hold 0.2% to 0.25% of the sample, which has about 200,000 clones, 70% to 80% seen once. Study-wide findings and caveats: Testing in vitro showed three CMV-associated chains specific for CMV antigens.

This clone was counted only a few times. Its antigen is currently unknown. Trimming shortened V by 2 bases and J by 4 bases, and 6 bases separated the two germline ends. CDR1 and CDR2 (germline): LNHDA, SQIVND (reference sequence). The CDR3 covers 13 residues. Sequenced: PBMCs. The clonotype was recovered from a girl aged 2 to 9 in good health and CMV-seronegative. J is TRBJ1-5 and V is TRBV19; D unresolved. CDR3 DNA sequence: TGTGCCAGTAGTATACAGGTTAATCAGCCCCAGCATTTT. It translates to CASSIQVNQPQHF.